This passage covers 17 T cell receptor beta chains from one sample sequenced in a study of technical replicates of blood from several donors (dated by TCRdb to between 2016 and 2019). Library preparation employed the immunoSEQ multiplex PCR assay. The clones in this table, taken by TCRdb from immuneACCESS, are in-frame only. Not every clone is retained; where verified, under half of the shortfall comes from an unresolved V gene, and the cause of the rest is unknown. A total of tens of thousands of clones appear in this sample, 85% to 95% of them only once. The top ten constitute 4.7% of the sample. The sequencing sample was made of PBMCs. These receptors all come from a human donor in good health. Some clones in this sample may be carry-over from other donors' samples.

V and J are TRBV19 and TRBJ2-1; 10 positions agree with TRBD2. Unmatched junction bases numbered 3, after V lost 4 bases and J lost 6 bases. The CDR3 spans 14 residues. In germline, CDR1 is LNHDA, CDR2 SQIVND (reference sequence). The CDR3: CASSNERGGNEQFF. In DNA, the CDR3 is TGTGCCAGTAGTAACGAGCGGGGGGGCAATGAGCAGTTCTTC.

The table lists this clone with a count of one. This rearrangement joins TRBV4-2 to TRBJ1-2; D might be TRBD1 (6 bases). V was shortened by 4 bases and J by 6 bases, with 12 bases between the two germline ends. Per the germline V gene, CDR1 is LGHNA and CDR2 is YNFKEQ. There are 13 residues in the CDR3. The DNA of the CDR3 is TGTGCCAGCAGCCCAGGGGTTTTGGATGGCTACACCTTC. Amino acid sequence: CASSPGVLDGYTF.

The J gene is TRBJ2-1, the V gene TRBV19; D is possibly TRBD1 (5 bases). CDR3 length: 14 residues. V shed 0 bases and J shed 7 bases, with 10 bases lying between them. The germline gives CDR1 LNHDA, CDR2 SQIVND (reference sequence). The CDR3 nucleotides are TGTGCCAGTAGTATAGATCAGGGTAGGAATGAGCAGTTCTTC. Its protein is CASSIDQGRNEQFF.

The genes are TRBV30 and TRBJ1-1; 10 bases are a match to TRBD1. Germline V gives CDR1 GTSNPN, CDR2 SVGIG (reference sequence). The CDR3 sequence is 15 residues long. V lost 4 bases to trimming and J lost 4 bases; unmatched junction nucleotides: 9. The CDR3 nucleotides read TGTGCCTGGAATACGGGACAGGGGCCCTTCACTGAAGCTTTCTTT. Amino acids: CAWNTGQGPFTEAFF.

CDR3 nucleotide sequence: TGTGCCTTCGGGACAGGGGGGCAAGAGACCCAGTACTTC. Protein: CAFGTGGQETQYF. The chain employs TRBV30 and TRBJ2-5; 11 positions agree with TRBD1. Germline V gives CDR1 GTSNPN, CDR2 SVGIG (reference sequence). The junction had 3 bases not matched to a gene; V was cut back by 7 bases and J by 2 bases. This CDR3 is built from 13 residues.

V gene TRBV5-5 combines with J gene TRBJ2-3; 7 nucleotides line up with TRBD2. The CDR3 has 15 amino acids. Germline values: CDR1 SGHKS, CDR2 YYEKEE (reference sequence). V shed 6 bases, J shed 3 bases, and the junction held 10 bases outside the gene matches. This chain's CDR3 is CASTPFGGGTDTQYF. CDR3 DNA: TGTGCCAGCACCCCCTTTGGGGGGGGAACAGATACGCAGTATTTT.

The J gene is TRBJ2-7, the V gene TRBV6-5; TRBD1 is a possible D gene (6 bases). The CDR3 sequence is 14 residues long. CDR1 is MNHEY, CDR2 SVGAGI, per germline. The V end was cut by 2 bases, the J end by 1 base, with 9 bases between. The CDR3 loop is CASSYGGRSYEQYF. For the CDR3, the DNA is TGTGCCAGCAGTTACGGGGGCAGGTCCTACGAGCAGTACTTC.

This clone was observed once. This chain uses TRBV4-3 with TRBJ2-7; 9 bases align to TRBD2. The ends lost 0 bases at V and 5 bases at J; junction bases unmatched: 14. Germline CDR1 reads LGHNA; CDR2 reads YSLEER. The CDR3 has 18 residues. The CDR3 DNA sequence: TGCGCCAGCAGCCAAGAACTAGCGGGTTCCCGAGGGACCAACGAGCAGTACTTC. It encodes CASSQELAGSRGTNEQYF.

This rearrangement joins TRBV5-1 to TRBJ1-1; the D is unclear. V lost 2 bases and J 5 bases, leaving 10 bases between the germline ends. Germline V lookup: CDR1 SGHRS, CDR2 YFSETQ. The CDR3 loop spans 13 amino acids. The CDR3 sequence: CASSLGAGTEAFF. For the CDR3, the DNA is TGCGCCAGCAGCTTAGGCGCGGGGACTGAAGCTTTCTTT. The full variable domain, rest sourced from reference TRBV5-1 and TRBJ1-1, is KAGVTQTPRYLIKTRGQQVTLSCSPISGHRSVSWYQQTPGQGLQFLFEYFSETQRNKGNFPGRFSGRQFSNSRSEMNVSTLELGDSALYLCASSLGAGTEAFFGQGTRLTVV.

This clone was observed a few times. The chain couples TRBV29-1 to TRBJ2-1, with 10 bases aligning to TRBD2. Looked up from germline, CDR1 is SQVTM and CDR2 is ANQGSEA. Trimming at V came to 3 bases and at J to 0 bases, leaving 2 bases not matched to a gene. The CDR3 totals 15 residues. CDR3 sequence (DNA): TGCAGCGTTGATACTAGCGGGGCCTCCTACAATGAGCAGTTCTTC. This encodes CSVDTSGASYNEQFF.

This clone was seen just once. J is TRBJ1-6 and V is TRBV19; 10 bases line up with TRBD1. V lost 5 bases and J lost 10; bases outside the gene matches: 8. Germline loops: CDR1 LNHDA, CDR2 SQIVND (reference sequence). CDR3 length: 15 amino acids. CDR3 nucleotide sequence: TGTGCCAGTAGTGTGAGACAGGGGGCAAAATCACCCCTCCACTTT. Protein product: CASSVRQGAKSPLHF.

This clone occurred a few times. The chain has TRBV29-1 and TRBJ1-1; D might be TRBD1 (5 bases). CDR1 and CDR2 (germline): SQVTM, ANQGSEA. Trimming shortened V by 7 bases and J by 4 bases, and 13 bases separated the two germline ends. The CDR3 loop spans 12 amino acids. The CDR3 DNA follows: TGCAGCGCTAGACCCGGGGGCACTGAAGCTTTCTTT. Translation: CSARPGGTEAFF.

The rearrangement uses TRBV7-9 and TRBJ1-1; the D gene is possibly TRBD1 (6 bases). Germline values: CDR1 SEHNR, CDR2 FQNEAQ (reference sequence). V lost 3 bases and J 1 base, leaving 6 bases between the germline ends. This CDR3 has 13 residues. The CDR3, as DNA: TGTGCCAGCAGCTTGACAGGGAACACTGAAGCTTTCTTT. Translating gives CASSLTGNTEAFF.

The gene calls are TRBV13 and TRBJ1-2; TRBD1 might be the D (6 bases). CDR1 PRHDT and CDR2 FYEKMQ come from the germline V gene (reference sequence). The CDR3 is made up of 13 amino acids. The V gene lost 4 bases and the J gene lost 1 base, with 7 bases spanning the gap. CDR3 amino acids: CASSSQGNYGYTF. CDR3 in DNA: TGTGCCAGCAGCTCACAGGGTAACTATGGCTACACCTTC.

V is TRBV5-1 and J is TRBJ2-6; perhaps TRBD2 as D (5 bases). V was shortened by 5 bases and J by 0 bases, with 18 bases between the two germline ends. This CDR3 contains 18 residues. From germline, CDR1 is SGHRS and CDR2 YFSETQ. CDR3 DNA sequence: TGCGCCAGCAGATGGCCGGAGACTGGGAGCTCTGGGGCCAACGTCCTGACTTTC. Protein product: CASRWPETGSSGANVLTF.

This clone was detected a few times. The chain combines TRBV5-6 with TRBJ2-4, with D perhaps TRBD2 (5 bases). Germline V gene data show CDR1 as SGHDT and CDR2 as YYEEEE. V lost 0 bases and J lost 8, with 9 bases in between. This CDR3 region has 13 residues. CDR3 DNA sequence: TGTGCCAGCAGCTTGGCCGGGGAAGACATTCAGTACTTC. The encoded protein is CASSLAGEDIQYF.

The chain carries TRBV28 and TRBJ1-1, with TRBD1 identical over 9 bases. Per germline, CDR1 MDHEN and CDR2 SYDVKM. J gave up 6 bases and V 6 bases, and 2 bases lay outside the gene matches. The CDR3 length is 12 residues. CDR3 nucleotide sequence: TGTGCCAGCAGAACAGGGGGCTCTGAAGCTTTCTTT. Amino acids: CASRTGGSEAFF.